This TCR beta chain was captured by sequencing in a study of blood T cell repertoires in COVID-19. Turning to the study itself: Whether acute or convalescent, the COVID-19 samples came from the United States, Italy and Spain. Sources were T cells, B-cell-depleted T cells, or PBMCs; the material itself was cDNA or gDNA.

Original methodology: It was from reference gene primer amplification that nucleated cell counts were estimated. Method: immunoSEQ multiplex PCR; TCRdb's copy keeps in-frame clones and lacks some. From that table come the V and J calls and clone size; the DNA was used to work out D and trimming. The repertoire holds a few hundred thousand clones, with about 85% as singletons. The germline V and J ends were trimmed by 7 bases and 4 bases, with 10 bases remaining between them. Germline CDR1 reads SGHTA; CDR2 reads FQGNSA. This CDR3 has 12 residues. Sequenced: peripheral blood. The source is a young man with active or convalescent COVID-19. The chain links TRBV7-2 to TRBJ1-2; D uncertain. The DNA for the CDR3 is TGTGCCAGCACGGAACAGAGCTATGGCTACACCTTC. It codes for CASTEQSYGYTF.